A single sample gave rise to the 25 T cell receptor beta chains below, sequenced in a study of early T cells in non-severe SARS-CoV-2 infection. Each CDR3 protein gets one entry after TCRdb re-called the 5' RACE reads with MiXCR. This sample has approximately 71,000 distinct CDR3 sequences, with approximately 12% found just once. The specimen sequenced was whole blood. These receptors all come from an adult who was a healthcare worker with PCR-confirmed SARS-CoV-2 infection or an uninfected control (not recorded which).

V is TRBV7-9 and J is TRBJ1-1, with TRBD1 matching 10 bases. The V gene's germline CDR1 is SEHNR and CDR2 FQNEAQ (reference sequence). The CDR3 totals 15 residues. The J segment lost 4 bases and the V segment lost 4 bases, leaving 6 bases of the junction unmatched. The CDR3 DNA is TGTGCCAGCAGCTGGGGGGGACAGGGGAGCACTGAAGCTTTCTTT. Residues: CASSWGGQGSTEAFF.

The J gene is TRBJ2-1, the V gene TRBV5-1; the match to TRBD2 covers 14 bases. In germline, CDR1 is SGHRS, CDR2 YFSETQ. The V and J ends lost 4 bases and 4 bases, in that order; junction bases with no gene match: 7. There are 17 residues in the CDR3. DNA for the CDR3: TGCGCCAGCAGCCGAGGGGGACTAGCGGGAGATTACAATGAGCAGTTCTTC. Amino acids: CASSRGGLAGDYNEQFF. Together with reference TRBV5-1 and TRBJ2-1, the CDR3 gives the full variable domain: KAGVTQTPRYLIKTRGQQVTLSCSPISGHRSVSWYQQTPGQGLQFLFEYFSETQRNKGNFPGRFSGRQFSNSRSEMNVSTLELGDSALYLCASSRGGLAGDYNEQFFGPGTRLTVL.

This clonotype was seen ten or more times. V gene TRBV7-6 combines with J gene TRBJ2-7; tentatively, D is TRBD1 (5 bases). The CDR3 length is 14 residues. CDR1 SGHVS and CDR2 FNYEAQ come from the germline V gene. The germline V and J ends were trimmed by 5 bases and 2 bases, with 13 bases remaining between them. CDR3 nucleotide sequence: TGTGCCAGCAGCCGTCTCAGGGAAACCTACGAGCAGTACTTC. This encodes CASSRLRETYEQYF.

The chain recombines TRBV6-4 with TRBJ2-5; tentative D call: TRBD1 (6 bases). Trimming cost V 3 bases and J 5 bases, with 16 bases left between them. CDR3 size: 15 residues. The germline V gene has CDR1 MRHNA and CDR2 SNTAGT. The CDR3, as DNA: TGTGCCAGCAGTGAGGGGGCCTCCCCGGGGGAGACCCAGTACTTC. Its protein product is CASSEGASPGETQYF.

In its sample, this clonotype was seen many times. The CDR3 protein is CSARRDSSGNTIYF. Here the CDR3 DNA reads TGCAGTGCTAGACGGGACAGCTCTGGAAACACCATATATTTT. V gene TRBV20-1 combines with J gene TRBJ1-3; 7 nucleotides line up with TRBD1. Germline lookup yields CDR1 DFQATT and CDR2 SNEGSKA (reference sequence). CDR3 length: 14 residues. With V trimmed by 2 bases and J by 0 bases, 1 base remained unmatched.

About this clonotype itself: The junction departs from the called germline gene at one end, perhaps through a read error. The chain recombines TRBV7-6 with TRBJ2-6, with a tentative D call TRBD1 (6 bases). Germline V gives CDR1 SGHVS, CDR2 FNYEAQ. CDR3 length: 15 amino acids. The CDR3 region has the DNA TGTGCCAGCAGCTTAACAGGGTCCGGGGCCAACGACCTGACTTTC. Protein product: CASSLTGSGANDLTF.

This clonotype was counted many times. This chain links TRBV7-3 with TRBJ2-3, with TRBD2 identical over 11 bases. Germline values: CDR1 SGHTA, CDR2 FQGTGA. The CDR3 loop spans 15 amino acids. J lost 2 bases, V lost 5 bases, and 3 bases had no gene match. The CDR3 DNA reads as TGTGCCAGCAGCGCGGGACTAGCGGCCACAGATACGCAGTATTTT. It encodes CASSAGLAATDTQYF.

Remarks on this clonotype: Germline and junction disagree at one end, which may indicate a read error. This rearrangement joins TRBV7-9 to TRBJ2-3; the match to TRBD2 covers 11 bases. The CDR3 covers 14 residues. Germline V gives CDR1 SEHNR, CDR2 FQNEAQ (reference sequence). The CDR3 sequence is CASSIAGGPDTQYF. For the CDR3, the DNA is TGTGCCAGCAGCATAGCGGGAGGGCCAGATACGCAGTATTTT.

In its sample, this clonotype was seen many times. The genes are TRBV2 and TRBJ2-7; unclear D gene. Trimming took off 7 bases at V and 3 bases at J, with 13 bases between the two ends. The germline V gene has CDR1 SNHLY and CDR2 FYNNEI. The CDR3 totals 13 residues. CDR3 bases: TGTGCCAGCAAAACCGACAATGGCTACGAGCAGTACTTC. Residues: CASKTDNGYEQYF.

This chain uses TRBV15 with TRBJ1-5; D is uncertain. There are 15 residues in the CDR3. Trimming stripped 5 bases from V and 1 base from J, with 12 bases between. In germline, CDR1 is LNHNV, CDR2 YYDKDF (reference sequence). CDR3 DNA: TGTGCCACCAGCCCGAGCTTAACAAGCAATCAGCCCCAGCATTTT. Amino acid sequence: CATSPSLTSNQPQHF.

The chain uses TRBV7-9 and TRBJ2-1; no firm D call. V lost 6 bases, J lost 4 bases, and 13 bases lay in between. The CDR3 is made up of 14 amino acids. CDR1 is SEHNR, CDR2 FQNEAQ, per germline (reference sequence). The CDR3 reads CASSPEIPYNEQFF. The CDR3 DNA reads as TGTGCCAGCAGTCCAGAAATACCGTACAATGAGCAGTTCTTC.

This clonotype was observed once. V usage is TRBV5-1 and J usage is TRBJ2-7; perhaps TRBD1 as D (6 bases). V shed 4 bases and J shed 2 bases, with 16 bases lying between them. Germline V CDR1 and CDR2: SGHRS, YFSETQ. This CDR3 is 15 amino acids long. The CDR3 coding sequence is TGCGCCAGCAGCCATCTCCGGACAGCCACCTACGAGCAGTACTTC. Translating gives CASSHLRTATYEQYF. Looking up the rest from reference TRBV5-1 and TRBJ2-7 gives the full variable domain: KAGVTQTPRYLIKTRGQQVTLSCSPISGHRSVSWYQQTPGQGLQFLFEYFSETQRNKGNFPGRFSGRQFSNSRSEMNVSTLELGDSALYLCASSHLRTATYEQYFGPGTRLTVT.

This clonotype showed up many times. This chain links TRBV7-9 with TRBJ2-1; 8 nucleotides line up with TRBD2. The V segment lost 1 base and the J segment 4 bases; nucleotides outside the gene matches: 3. The V gene's germline CDR1 is SEHNR and CDR2 FQNEAQ (reference sequence). The CDR3 spans 15 residues. CDR3 sequence (DNA): TGTGCCAGCAGCTTAGTTGCGGGAGGATACAATGAGCAGTTCTTC. Translated: CASSLVAGGYNEQFF.

This clonotype showed up many times. V is TRBV6-5 and J is TRBJ2-2; TRBD2 matches at 10 bases. V lost 7 bases and J lost 5; bases outside the gene matches: 7. From germline, CDR1 is MNHEY and CDR2 SVGAGI. This CDR3 has 15 amino acids. CDR3 sequence (DNA): TGTGCCAGCAAACGAGCGGGAGGGTGGACCGGGGAGCTGTTTTTT. Translation: CASKRAGGWTGELFF.

In this sample, this clonotype turned up many times. This chain uses TRBV20-1 with TRBJ2-5; 8 bases are a match to TRBD2. With V trimmed by 3 bases and J by 7 bases, 13 bases remained unmatched. The CDR3 length is 15 residues. CDR1 is DFQATT, CDR2 SNEGSKA, per germline (reference sequence). The CDR3 DNA sequence: TGCAGTGCTAGGGCCCCCAGCGGGAGTACCCGGACCCAGTACTTC. Amino acid sequence: CSARAPSGSTRTQYF.

This chain joins TRBV20-1 and TRBJ2-1; unclear D gene. Trimming took 3 bases from V and 2 from J, leaving 11 bases between them. Germline CDR1 reads DFQATT; CDR2 reads SNEGSKA (reference sequence). The CDR3 is 14 amino acids. This chain's CDR3 is CSASSYQPYNEQFF. CDR3 nucleotides: TGCAGTGCTAGTTCCTACCAACCCTACAATGAGCAGTTCTTC.

This clonotype has only a few counts. The chain recombines TRBV14 with TRBJ2-5, with 10 bases matching TRBD2. V was clipped by 0 bases and J by 5 bases; unmatched bases: 9. Germline loops: CDR1 SGHDN, CDR2 FVKESK. There are 17 residues in the CDR3. The CDR3 reads CASSQDWLAGVRETQYF. The CDR3 DNA follows: TGTGCCAGCAGCCAAGATTGGCTAGCGGGAGTAAGGGAGACCCAGTACTTC.

The chain has TRBV11-2 and TRBJ2-5; 7 bases map to TRBD1. V shed 1 base and J 1 base; nucleotides not matched to a gene: 21. The germline V gene has CDR1 SGHAT and CDR2 FQNNGV. This CDR3 contains 21 residues. The CDR3 loop is CASSLVSPQGQFSRGQETQYF. The CDR3 nucleotides read TGTGCCAGCAGCTTAGTCTCCCCCCAGGGACAGTTCTCTCGAGGCCAAGAGACCCAGTACTTC.

In this sample, this clonotype turned up many times. The chain employs TRBV7-8 and TRBJ2-5; D gene unclear. The CDR3 is 15 residues long. Germline values: CDR1 SGHVS, CDR2 FQNEAQ. The V end was cut by 1 base, the J end by 4 bases, with 13 bases between. In nucleotides, the CDR3 is TGTGCCAGCAGCTTAGTTAGGTGGTCGGGAGAGACCCAGTACTTC. It specifies CASSLVRWSGETQYF.

V is TRBV7-6 and J is TRBJ2-5; 9 bases map to TRBD1. This CDR3 contains 15 residues. V gave up 5 bases and J gave up 4 bases; unmatched junction bases: 8. Germline CDR1 reads SGHVS; CDR2 reads FNYEAQ. The CDR3 loop reads CASSPTTGGGETQYF. In nucleotides, the CDR3 is TGTGCCAGCAGCCCAACTACAGGGGGCGGAGAGACCCAGTACTTC.

This chain connects TRBV28 to TRBJ2-7, with 10 bases fitting TRBD2. The CDR3 consists of 15 residues. Germline CDR1 and CDR2: MDHEN and SYDVKM. The trim removed 7 bases at V and 4 bases at J, leaving 10 bases unmatched. CDR3 in DNA: TGTGCCAGCAAAGAGCGGGAGGGCCGTCGGTACGAGCAGTACTTC. It specifies CASKEREGRRYEQYF.

The rearrangement joins TRBV7-9 to TRBJ2-2; D uncertain. The V gene lost 5 bases and the J gene lost 8 bases, with 9 bases spanning the gap. The germline V gene encodes CDR1 SEHNR and CDR2 FQNEAQ (reference sequence). The CDR3 totals 12 residues. DNA for the CDR3: TGTGCCAGCAGCGCCGTAACTGGGGAGCTGTTTTTT. It encodes CASSAVTGELFF.

This clonotype was observed a handful of times. The J gene is TRBJ2-5, the V gene TRBV29-1, with 7 bases fitting TRBD1. The junction had 9 bases not matched to a gene; V was cut back by 6 bases and J by 8 bases. The CDR3 spans 12 residues. The germline V gene encodes CDR1 SQVTM and CDR2 ANQGSEA. Here the CDR3 DNA reads TGCAGCGTCCGGGACAGCAGTATAACCCAGTACTTC. Protein: CSVRDSSITQYF.

This clonotype has only a few counts. The J gene is TRBJ2-7, the V gene TRBV14; the D gene is possibly TRBD2 (5 bases). The V gene lost 0 bases and the J gene lost 3 bases, with 9 bases spanning the gap. The germline gives CDR1 SGHDN, CDR2 FVKESK. The CDR3 contains 14 residues. Here the CDR3 reads CASSQEFGGYEQYF. Written as DNA, the CDR3 is TGTGCCAGCAGCCAAGAATTCGGAGGCTACGAGCAGTACTTC. Based on the CDR3 plus reference TRBV14 and TRBJ2-7, the full variable domain is EAGVTQFPSHSVIEKGQTVTLRCDPISGHDNLYWYRRVMGKEIKFLLHFVKESKQDESGMPNNRFLAERTGGTYSTLKVQPAELEDSGVYFCASSQEFGGYEQYFGPGTRLTVT.

The V and J genes are TRBV20-1 and TRBJ1-1; 8 bases line up with TRBD1. Germline CDR1 is DFQATT and CDR2 is SNEGSKA (reference sequence). Trimming removed 6 bases from V and 7 bases from J; junction bases left unmatched: 16. This CDR3 comprises 15 residues. The CDR3 nucleotides are TGCAGTGCCGGGCAGGGGGCGACCCGGGGGATTGAAGCTTTCTTT. Translated, it gives CSAGQGATRGIEAFF.